These 17 T cell receptor beta chains share one sample of origin, sequenced in a study of identical twins. TCRdb re-analysed the 5' RACE reads in MiXCR, keeping a single row per CDR3 protein. The sample has 350,000 to 400,000 distinct CDR3 sequences; around 9% are singletons. Sequencing input: naive T cells sorted from blood. The receptor source for this set is a woman between 50 and 59 years old in good health.

This clonotype was picked up many times. This rearrangement joins TRBV12-3 or TRBV12-4 to TRBJ1-1, with TRBD1 as a possible D gene (5 bases). The CDR3 spans 13 residues. The germline V and J ends were trimmed by 4 bases and 3 bases, with 9 bases remaining between them. CDR3 residues: CASSWGRDTEAFF. In DNA form, the CDR3 reads TGTGCCAGCAGTTGGGGACGGGACACTGAAGCTTTCTTT.

V usage is TRBV15 and J usage is TRBJ2-1; D uncertain. Germline V gene sequence: CDR1 LNHNV, CDR2 YYDKDF (reference sequence). V was pared by 2 bases and J by 8 bases, with 22 bases between. This CDR3 spans 17 amino acids. CDR3: CATSRFQSPALYDEQFF. For the CDR3, the DNA is TGTGCCACCAGCAGATTTCAGTCTCCCGCGCTCTATGATGAGCAGTTCTTC.

This clonotype has a handful of counts. J is TRBJ1-5 and V is TRBV12-3 or TRBV12-4; TRBD1 matches at 7 bases. This CDR3 comprises 17 residues. V was clipped by 8 bases and J by 3 bases; unmatched bases: 16. CDR3 sequence: CASFTARDSRNNQPQHF. CDR3 bases: TGTGCCAGCTTCACGGCCCGGGACAGCCGCAACAATCAGCCCCAGCATTTT.

This chain links TRBV4-1 with TRBJ1-5; D possibly corresponds to TRBD1 (5 bases). V lost 5 bases and J 2 bases, leaving 13 bases between the germline ends. Germline assignment: CDR1 MGHRA and CDR2 YSYEKL. The CDR3 has 15 amino acids. CDR3 DNA: TGCGCCAGCAGCGGGGGTTTAGGCGGCAATCAGCCCCAGCATTTT. Amino acids: CASSGGLGGNQPQHF.

V and J are TRBV15 and TRBJ2-3; 7 bases fit TRBD2. Trimming took 11 bases from V and 6 from J; bases not matched to a gene: 14. The germline V gene encodes CDR1 LNHNV and CDR2 YYDKDF (reference sequence). This CDR3 is built from 14 residues. CDR3 protein: CALGGEREIDTQYF. CDR3 DNA: TGTGCCCTGGGGGGGGAACGGGAGATCGATACGCAGTATTTT.

V and J are TRBV12-3 or TRBV12-4 and TRBJ2-7; 12 positions match TRBD2. This CDR3 is built from 13 residues. V gave up 9 bases and J gave up 6 bases; unmatched junction bases: 6. CDR3 coding DNA: TGTGCCAGAAGGACTAGCGGGAACCGCGAGCAGTACTTC. This gives the protein CARRTSGNREQYF.

This clonotype came up many times. The chain joins TRBV6-5 to TRBJ1-1; no clear D gene. This CDR3 spans 13 amino acids. CDR1 is MNHEY, CDR2 SVGAGI, per germline. The ends were cut back, 6 bases at V and 1 base at J, with 9 bases in the middle. Here the CDR3 reads CASRGSGNTEAFF. For the CDR3, the DNA is TGTGCCAGCAGAGGATCAGGGAACACTGAAGCTTTCTTT.

The CDR3 loop is CAIRGPGFDEQFF. The CDR3, as DNA: TGTGCCATCAGGGGCCCGGGGTTCGATGAGCAGTTCTTC. The chain recombines TRBV10-3 with TRBJ2-1, with D tentatively TRBD2 (5 bases). V lost 6 bases to trimming and J lost 8 bases, with 14 bases between them. The germline gives CDR1 ENHRY, CDR2 SYGVKD. The CDR3 runs to 13 residues.

There are many counts of this clonotype. The chain has TRBV10-3 and TRBJ1-1; D is ambiguous. V lost 8 bases and J lost 5, with 9 bases in between. Germline CDR1 reads ENHRY; CDR2 reads SYGVKD. The CDR3 is made up of 11 amino acids. The CDR3 spells CAIGRETEAFF. The CDR3 DNA sequence: TGTGCCATCGGAAGGGAAACTGAAGCTTTCTTT.

The genes are TRBV20-1 and TRBJ2-3, with D maybe TRBD2 (7 bases). The CDR3 runs to 14 residues. Germline CDR1 is DFQATT and CDR2 is SNEGSKA (reference sequence). Trimming removed 6 bases from V and 2 bases from J, with 15 bases in between. This CDR3 reads CSAGGRDHTDTQYF. DNA of the CDR3: TGCAGTGCGGGGGGGCGGGACCACACAGATACGCAGTATTTT.

V and J are TRBV20-1 and TRBJ2-7; a weak D match, TRBD2 (6 bases). V gave up 2 bases and J gave up 3 bases, with 11 bases separating them. Germline V lookup: CDR1 DFQATT, CDR2 SNEGSKA (reference sequence). This CDR3 comprises 13 residues. The CDR3 nucleotides are TGCAGTGCTAGAAAGGGACTCGACTACGAGCAGTACTTC. Encoded protein: CSARKGLDYEQYF.

The sample holds a few counts of this clonotype. V gene TRBV15 combines with J gene TRBJ1-4, with no clear D. There are 14 residues in the CDR3. Trimming took off 0 bases at V and 6 bases at J, with 8 bases between the two ends. Germline CDR1 and CDR2: LNHNV and YYDKDF (reference sequence). In DNA form, the CDR3 reads TGTGCCACCAGCAGAGATCAGGCGGATGAAAAACTGTTTTTT. Its translation is CATSRDQADEKLFF.

CDR3 DNA sequence: TGCAGCGTTCCTACCAGGGGTGGCTACACCTTC. Translating gives CSVPTRGGYTF. The chain is built from TRBV29-1 and TRBJ1-2; maybe TRBD1 (6 bases). V was shortened by 5 bases and J by 7 bases, with 11 bases between the two germline ends. The CDR3 has 11 amino acids. Germline V CDR1 and CDR2: SQVTM, ANQGSEA.

The chain carries TRBV6-5 and TRBJ1-6; D unresolved. CDR1 and CDR2 from the germline V gene are MNHEY and SVGAGI. The CDR3 is 12 amino acids. Deletions cut 8 bases from V and 9 bases from J, with 11 bases between. The CDR3: CASAQGGSPLHF. Written as DNA, the CDR3 is TGTGCCAGCGCCCAAGGCGGTTCACCCCTCCACTTT.

In its sample, this clonotype was seen many times. V is TRBV5-1 and J is TRBJ2-1, with D possibly being TRBD2 (5 bases). V lost 5 bases, J lost 7 bases, and 13 bases lay in between. This CDR3 spans 13 amino acids. The germline gives CDR1 SGHRS, CDR2 YFSETQ. The CDR3 sequence is CASRVILGNEQFF. The CDR3 coding sequence is TGCGCCAGCAGGGTGATACTAGGGAATGAGCAGTTCTTC.

The genes are TRBV6-2 or TRBV6-3 and TRBJ2-7, with 8 bases identical to TRBD1. The germline CDR1 and CDR2 sequences are MNHEY and SVGEGT. The CDR3 has 13 amino acids. CDR3: CASSYVSGGPWDV. CDR3 DNA sequence: TGTGCCAGCAGTTACGTGTCAGGGGGCCCCTGGGACGTC.

The V and J genes are TRBV20-1 and TRBJ2-7, with a possible D match to TRBD2 (6 bases). V lost 0 bases, J lost 4 bases, and 16 bases lay in between. The CDR3 is 15 residues long. Germline values: CDR1 DFQATT, CDR2 SNEGSKA (reference sequence). CDR3 loop: CSARDLRAGDYEQYV. The DNA for the CDR3 is TGCAGTGCTAGAGATTTGAGAGCGGGCGATTACGAGCAGTACGTC.